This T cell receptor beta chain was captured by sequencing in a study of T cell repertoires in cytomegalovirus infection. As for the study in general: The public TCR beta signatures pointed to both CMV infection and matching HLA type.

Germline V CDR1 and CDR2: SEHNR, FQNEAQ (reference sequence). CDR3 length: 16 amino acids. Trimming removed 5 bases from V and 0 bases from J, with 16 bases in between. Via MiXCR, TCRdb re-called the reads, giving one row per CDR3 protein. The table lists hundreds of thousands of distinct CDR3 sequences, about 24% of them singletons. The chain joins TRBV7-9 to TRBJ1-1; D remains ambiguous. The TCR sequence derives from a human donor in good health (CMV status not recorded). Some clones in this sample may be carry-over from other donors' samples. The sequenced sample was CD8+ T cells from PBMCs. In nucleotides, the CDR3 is TGTGCCAGCAGCGAAAAAATCAATTCCATGAACACTGAAGCTTTCTTT. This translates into CASSEKINSMNTEAFF.